The 7 T cell receptor beta chains below come from one sample, sequenced in a study of T cells in women clearing cervical HPV infection. Produced via immunoSEQ multiplex PCR; TCRdb's table is partial and in-frame only. Its clone listing holds about 31,000 clones. The sequenced material came from blood buffy coat. The receptors stem from a woman between 18 and 70 years old with a cervical HPV16 infection that either progressed to CIN3+ or cleared (not recorded which).

Note on this clone: The CDR3 extends 3 residues past the end of the read, so its final part is completed from the germline J gene. V and J are TRBV7-6 and TRBJ2-3; TRBD1 agrees at 7 bases. The CDR3 spans 12 residues. The germline V gene has CDR1 SGHVS and CDR2 FNYEAQ. The CDR3 protein is CASSTQGETQYF. Partial CDR3 DNA: TGTGCCAGCAGCACTCAGGGGGAGACG.

As concerns this clone: Sequencing ends 3 residues short of the CDR3 end; the germline J gene provides the rest. The chain couples TRBV2 to TRBJ2-3; 9 bases line up with TRBD1. Trimming took 5 bases from V and 8 from J; bases not matched to a gene: 14. Germline V gene sequence: CDR1 SNHLY, CDR2 FYNNEI. The CDR3 is 16 amino acids. CDR3 region: CASSRSNQGQGATQYF. The CDR3 bases that were read are TGTGCCAGCAGTCGCTCGAACCAGGGACAGGGCGCTACG. The full variable domain, completed using reference TRBV2 and TRBJ2-3, is EPEVTQTPSHQVTQMGQEVILRCVPISNHLYFYWYRQILGQKVEFLVSFYNNEISEKSEIFDDQFSVERPDGSNFTLKIRSTKLEDSAMYFCASSRSNQGQGATQYFGPGTRLTVL.

Turning to this clone: Read coverage stops 3 residues before the CDR3 terminus; the germline J gene supplies the remainder. At the DNA level, this CDR3 is encoded by other sequences in the same sample as well. This rearrangement joins TRBV18 to TRBJ1-4; 9 bases are a match to TRBD1. The germline CDR1 and CDR2 sequences are KGHSH and LQKENI. This CDR3 is built from 13 residues. Trimming took 5 bases from V and 8 from J; bases not matched to a gene: 3. CDR3 DNA (partial): TGTGCCAGCTCAGGGACAGGGAACGAAAAA. Translating gives CASSGTGNEK. Given in full, the CDR3 is CASSGTGNEKLFF.

For this clone: The read is 3 residues too short to cover the CDR3 end, so that end is filled in from the germline J gene. The chain is built from TRBV20-1 and TRBJ2-5; D unclear. The V gene lost 4 bases and the J gene lost 4 bases, with 10 bases spanning the gap. The CDR3 has 12 residues. Looked up from germline, CDR1 is DFQATT and CDR2 is SNEGSKA (reference sequence). The CDR3 protein is CSAISFRETQYF. The sequenced part of the CDR3 DNA is TGCAGTGCTATTTCTTTCCGAGAGACC.

CDR3 bases read: TGTGCCAGCTCACCCAATCTAAGGCGGGGC. This sequence encodes CASSPNLRRG. The entire CDR3 protein reads CASSPNLRRGYTF. The chain has TRBV18 and TRBJ1-2, with unresolved D. The CDR3 extends 3 residues past the end of the read, so its final part is completed from the germline J gene. Germline CDR1 and CDR2: KGHSH and LQKENI. This CDR3 is built from 13 residues.

A note on this clone: The CDR3 extends 3 residues past the end of the read, so its final part is completed from the germline J gene. V gene TRBV5-1 combines with J gene TRBJ2-1, with 7 positions matching TRBD1. The CDR3 extends over 13 amino acids. Germline V lookup: CDR1 SGHRS, CDR2 YFSETQ. J lost 9 bases, V lost 4 bases, and 7 bases had no gene match. Here the CDR3 reads CASSEGQSGEQFF. The sequenced part of the CDR3 DNA is TGCGCCAGCAGCGAGGGACAGAGTGGTGAG. Full variable domain (remainder filled in from reference TRBV5-1 and TRBJ2-1): KAGVTQTPRYLIKTRGQQVTLSCSPISGHRSVSWYQQTPGQGLQFLFEYFSETQRNKGNFPGRFSGRQFSNSRSEMNVSTLELGDSALYLCASSEGQSGEQFFGPGTRLTVL.

For this clone: The read falls 3 residues short of the CDR3 end, and the missing part is taken from the germline J gene. The V gene is TRBV19, the J gene TRBJ2-4; D possibly corresponds to TRBD1 (5 bases). CDR1 is LNHDA, CDR2 SQIVND, per germline (reference sequence). The CDR3 runs to 13 residues. The CDR3 here is CASSAKTVYGQYF. Incomplete CDR3 DNA: TGTGCCAGTAGTGCCAAGACAGTCTATGGT.